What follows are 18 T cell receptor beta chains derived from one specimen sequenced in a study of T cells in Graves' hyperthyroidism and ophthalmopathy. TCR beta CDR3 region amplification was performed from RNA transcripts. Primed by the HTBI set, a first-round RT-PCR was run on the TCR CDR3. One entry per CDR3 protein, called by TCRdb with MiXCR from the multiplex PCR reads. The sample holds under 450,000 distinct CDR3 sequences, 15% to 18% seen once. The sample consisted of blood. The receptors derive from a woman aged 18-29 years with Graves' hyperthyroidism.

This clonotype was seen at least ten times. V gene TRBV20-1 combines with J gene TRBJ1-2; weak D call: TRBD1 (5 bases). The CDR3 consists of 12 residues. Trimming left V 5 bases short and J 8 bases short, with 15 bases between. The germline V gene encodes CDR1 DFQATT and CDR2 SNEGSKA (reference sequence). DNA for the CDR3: TGCAGTGCTTGGGGCCCGAGCCTCGGCTACACCTTC. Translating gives CSAWGPSLGYTF.

The CDR3 DNA sequence: TGTGCCATCAGTGAGTCGATTGGCTACACCTTC. This codes for CAISESIGYTF. V usage is TRBV10-3 and J usage is TRBJ1-2, with D unclear. Trimming shortened V by 0 bases and J by 7 bases, and 3 bases separated the two germline ends. Germline V gives CDR1 ENHRY, CDR2 SYGVKD. The CDR3 loop spans 11 amino acids.

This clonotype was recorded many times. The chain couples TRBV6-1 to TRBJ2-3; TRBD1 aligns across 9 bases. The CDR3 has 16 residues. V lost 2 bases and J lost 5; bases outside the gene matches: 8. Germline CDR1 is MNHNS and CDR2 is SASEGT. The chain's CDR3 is CASSESSGQGKDTQYF. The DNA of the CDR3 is TGTGCCAGCAGTGAATCATCGGGACAGGGAAAAGATACGCAGTATTTT.

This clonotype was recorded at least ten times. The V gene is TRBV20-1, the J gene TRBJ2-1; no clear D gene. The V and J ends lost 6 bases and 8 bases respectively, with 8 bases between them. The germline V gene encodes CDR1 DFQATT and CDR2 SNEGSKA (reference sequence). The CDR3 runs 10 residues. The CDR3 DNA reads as TGCAGTGCAAGTAAGGATGAGCAGTTCTTC. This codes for CSASKDEQFF.

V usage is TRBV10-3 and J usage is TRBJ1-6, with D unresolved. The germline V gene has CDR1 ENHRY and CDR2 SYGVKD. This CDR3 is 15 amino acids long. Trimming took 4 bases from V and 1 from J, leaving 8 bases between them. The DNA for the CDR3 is TGTGCCATCAGTGGAGGTTCTTCCTATAATTCACCCCTCCACTTT. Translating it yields CAISGGSSYNSPLHF.

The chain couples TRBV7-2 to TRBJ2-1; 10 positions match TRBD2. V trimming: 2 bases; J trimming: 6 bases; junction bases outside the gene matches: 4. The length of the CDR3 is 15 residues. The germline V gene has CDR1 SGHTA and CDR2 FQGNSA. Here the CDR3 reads CASSLNSGGPNEQFF. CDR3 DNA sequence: TGTGCCAGCAGCTTAAATAGCGGGGGGCCCAATGAGCAGTTCTTC.

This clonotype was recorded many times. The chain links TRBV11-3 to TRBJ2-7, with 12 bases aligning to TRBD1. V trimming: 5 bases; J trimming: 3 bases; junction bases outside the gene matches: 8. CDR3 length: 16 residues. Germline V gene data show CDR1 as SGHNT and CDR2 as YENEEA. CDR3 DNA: TGTGCCAGCAGCCCAGCGGGGACAGGGGGCGACTACGAGCAGTACTTC. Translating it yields CASSPAGTGGDYEQYF. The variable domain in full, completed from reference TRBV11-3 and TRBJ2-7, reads EAGVVQSPRYKIIEKKQPVAFWCNPISGHNTLYWYLQNLGQGPELLIRYENEEAVDDSQLPKDRFSAERLKGVDSTLKIQPAELGDSAVYLCASSPAGTGGDYEQYFGPGTRLTVT.

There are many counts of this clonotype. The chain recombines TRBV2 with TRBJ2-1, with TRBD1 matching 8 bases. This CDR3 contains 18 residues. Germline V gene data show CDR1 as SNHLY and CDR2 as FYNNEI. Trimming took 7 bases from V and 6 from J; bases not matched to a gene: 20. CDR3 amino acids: CASIGLSGGSRGGNEQFF. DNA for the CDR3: TGTGCCAGCATCGGCTTGTCAGGGGGCTCCAGAGGGGGCAATGAGCAGTTCTTC.

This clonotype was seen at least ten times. The CDR3 DNA sequence: TGTGCCAGCAGCGTAGACTACTATGGCTACACCTTC. This translates into CASSVDYYGYTF. The rearrangement links TRBV9 to TRBJ1-2; D gene uncertain. The CDR3 is 12 amino acids. Germline V gene lookup returns CDR1 SGDLS and CDR2 YYNGEE. The V and J ends lost 0 bases and 3 bases respectively, with 3 bases between them.

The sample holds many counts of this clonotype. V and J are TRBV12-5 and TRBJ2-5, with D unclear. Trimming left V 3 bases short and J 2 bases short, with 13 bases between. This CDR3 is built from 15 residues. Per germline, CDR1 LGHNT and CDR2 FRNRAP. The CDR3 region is CASGFMELRQETQYF. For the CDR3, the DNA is TGTGCTAGTGGTTTTATGGAACTCCGGCAAGAGACCCAGTACTTC. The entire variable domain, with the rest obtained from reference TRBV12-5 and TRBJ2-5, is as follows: DARVTQTPRHKVTEMGQEVTMRCQPILGHNTVFWYRQTMMQGLELLAYFRNRAPLDDSGMPKDRFSAEMPDATLATLKIQPSEPRDSAVYFCASGFMELRQETQYFGPGTRLLVL.

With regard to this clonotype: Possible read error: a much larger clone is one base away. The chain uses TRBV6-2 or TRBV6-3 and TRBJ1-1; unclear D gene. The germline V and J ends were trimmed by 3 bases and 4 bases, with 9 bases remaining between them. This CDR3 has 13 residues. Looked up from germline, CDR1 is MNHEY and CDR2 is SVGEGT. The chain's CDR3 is CASSYKSTTEAFF. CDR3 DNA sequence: TGTGCCAGCAGTTATAAGAGTACCACTGAAGCTTTCTTT.

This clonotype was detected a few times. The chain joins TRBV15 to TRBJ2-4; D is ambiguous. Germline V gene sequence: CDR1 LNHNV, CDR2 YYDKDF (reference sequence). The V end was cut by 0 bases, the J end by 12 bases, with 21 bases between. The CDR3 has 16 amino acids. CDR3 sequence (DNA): TGTGCCACCAGCAGAGATCGAGGAGTGGAAGTGGTGAATCAGTACTTC. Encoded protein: CATSRDRGVEVVNQYF. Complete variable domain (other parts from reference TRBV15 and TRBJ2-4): DAMVIQNPRYQVTQFGKPVTLSCSQTLNHNVMYWYQQKSSQAPKLLFHYYDKDFNNEADTPDNFQSRRPNTSFCFLDIRSPGLGDTAMYLCATSRDRGVEVVNQYFGAGTRLSVL.

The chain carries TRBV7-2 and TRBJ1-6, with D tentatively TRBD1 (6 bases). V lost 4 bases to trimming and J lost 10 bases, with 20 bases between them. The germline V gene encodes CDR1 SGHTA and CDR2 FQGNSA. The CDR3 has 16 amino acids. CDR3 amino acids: CASSSPGLGGSSPLHF. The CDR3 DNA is TGTGCCAGCAGCTCGCCGGGGCTAGGGGGGAGCTCACCCCTCCACTTT.

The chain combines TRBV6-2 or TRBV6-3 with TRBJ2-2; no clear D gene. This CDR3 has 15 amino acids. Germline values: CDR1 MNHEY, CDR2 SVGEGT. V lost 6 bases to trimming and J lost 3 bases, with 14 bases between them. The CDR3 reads CASSPQPGDTGELFF. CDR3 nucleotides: TGTGCCAGCAGCCCCCAACCCGGAGACACCGGGGAGCTGTTTTTT.

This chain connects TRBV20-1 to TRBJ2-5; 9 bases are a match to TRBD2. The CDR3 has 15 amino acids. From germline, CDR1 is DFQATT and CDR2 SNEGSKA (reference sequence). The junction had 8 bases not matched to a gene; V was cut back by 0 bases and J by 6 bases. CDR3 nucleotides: TGCAGTGCTAGAGATCCTGCGGGGGGGCTGAAGACCCAGTACTTC. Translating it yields CSARDPAGGLKTQYF.

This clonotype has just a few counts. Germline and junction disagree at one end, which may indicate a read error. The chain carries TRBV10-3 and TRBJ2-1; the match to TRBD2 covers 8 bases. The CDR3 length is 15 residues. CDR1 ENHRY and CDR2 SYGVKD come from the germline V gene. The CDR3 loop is CAIGDGGASYNEQFF. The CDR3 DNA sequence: TGTGCCATCGGTGACGGGGGGGCCAGCTACAATGAGCAGTTCTTC.

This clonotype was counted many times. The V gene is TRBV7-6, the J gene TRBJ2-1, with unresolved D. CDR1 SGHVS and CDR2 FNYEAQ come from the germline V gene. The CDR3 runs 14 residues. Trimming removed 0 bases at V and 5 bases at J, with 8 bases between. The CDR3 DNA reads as TGTGCCAGCAGCTTAGCGGTAGCTCACAATGAGCAGTTCTTC. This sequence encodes CASSLAVAHNEQFF. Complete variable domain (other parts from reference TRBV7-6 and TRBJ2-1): GAGVSQSPRYKVTKRGQDVALRCDPISGHVSLYWYRQALGQGPEFLTYFNYEAQQDKSGLPNDRFSAERPEGSISTLTIQRTEQRDSAMYRCASSLAVAHNEQFFGPGTRLTVL.

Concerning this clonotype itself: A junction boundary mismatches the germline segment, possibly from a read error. CDR3 loop: CASSRGQAQAKNIQYF. CDR3 nucleotide sequence: TGCGCCAGCAGCCGCGGACAGGCTCAAGCCAAAAACATTCAGTACTTC. V is TRBV13 and J is TRBJ2-4; the match to TRBD1 covers 7 bases. The CDR3 is 16 residues long. CDR1 is PRHDT, CDR2 FYEKMQ, per germline (reference sequence). The whole variable domain, filled in from reference TRBV13 and TRBJ2-4, reads AAGVIQSPRHLIKEKRETATLKCYPIPRHDTVYWYQQGPGQDPQFLISFYEKMQSDKGSIPDRFSAQQFSDYHSELNMSSLELGDSALYFCASSRGQAQAKNIQYFGAGTRLSVL.